This T cell receptor (beta chain) was observed in a study of T cell repertoires in cytomegalovirus infection. Study information: An indication of both CMV infection and matching HLA type came from public TCR beta signatures. Study-wide results and caveats: It was HLA-C-restricted CMV-specific TCR beta clonotypes that dominated the response ex vivo. Cumulated frequencies of public TCR beta families served to identify carriers of CMV plus the relevant HLA.

In this sample, this clonotype turned up many times. Its antigen is as yet unknown. TCRdb reanalysed the reads using MiXCR and keeps one entry per CDR3 protein. This repertoire shows approximately 990,000 distinct CDR3 sequences, around a third found once; its top ten account for roughly an eighth. The V gene end was trimmed by 2 bases and the J gene end by 0 bases; junction bases not matched to a gene: 3. The CDR3 sequence is 15 residues long. Looked up from germline, CDR1 is SEHNR and CDR2 is FQNEAQ (reference sequence). This sequence was found in a human donor in good health (CMV status not recorded). Some clones in this sample may be carry-over from other donors' samples. This material consisted of cultured CD8+ T cells from PBMCs, taken from culture after CMV antigen stimulation. The rearrangement links TRBV7-9 to TRBJ1-1, with 7 bases identical to TRBD1. The CDR3 is CASSLRGQLNTEAFF. The DNA of the CDR3 is TGTGCCAGCAGCTTAAGGGGACAGCTGAACACTGAAGCTTTCTTT. The whole variable domain, remainder taken from reference TRBV7-9 and TRBJ1-1, is DTGVSQNPRHKITKRGQNVTFRCDPISEHNRLYWYRQTLGQGPEFLTYFQNEAQLEKSRLLSDRFSAERPKGSFSTLEIQRTEQGDSAMYLCASSLRGQLNTEAFFGQGTRLTVV.